This passage covers 4 T cell receptor beta chains from one sample sequenced in a study of cytomegalovirus exposure and HLA in healthy donors. This PCR relied on a set of 60 Vbeta primers and 13 Jbeta primers. The data were produced by immunoSEQ multiplex PCR, yet TCRdb's version contains in-frame clones alone and is incomplete. The sample contains 220,000 or so clones, roughly 80% of which appear only once. Sequences were obtained from PBMCs. These TCRs come from a man aged 50 to 60 in good health and CMV-seronegative.

This chain connects TRBV18 to TRBJ1-5; D unclear. Germline lookup yields CDR1 KGHSH and CDR2 LQKENI. V was trimmed by 4 bases and J by 1 base, leaving 14 bases between them. The CDR3 loop spans 16 amino acids. As DNA, the CDR3 is TGTGCCAGCTCACTGGGCCCCCCGGCAAGCAATCAGCCCCAGCATTTT. It codes for CASSLGPPASNQPQHF.

The chain employs TRBV9 and TRBJ2-3, with TRBD2 identical over 10 bases. The germline gives CDR1 SGDLS, CDR2 YYNGEE. The J segment lost 2 bases and the V segment lost 3 bases, leaving 15 bases of the junction unmatched. The CDR3 has 19 residues. Here the CDR3 reads CASSDRRGGLAPTTDTQYF. In nucleotides, the CDR3 is TGTGCCAGCAGCGACCGAAGGGGGGGACTAGCGCCAACCACAGATACGCAGTATTTT.

This clone was observed a few times. This chain connects TRBV28 to TRBJ2-1; 9 bases align to TRBD2. This CDR3 spans 14 amino acids. Germline CDR1 reads MDHEN; CDR2 reads SYDVKM. V dropped 3 bases and J dropped 8; count of bases not matched to a gene: 5. The CDR3 DNA reads TGTGCCAGCAGTTTCACGCGGGAGGGGTATGAGCAGTTCTTC. Encoded protein: CASSFTREGYEQFF.

This clone was recorded once. The J gene is TRBJ1-1, the V gene TRBV6-6; D is possibly TRBD1 (5 bases). The CDR3 length is 12 residues. V lost 0 bases, J lost 8 bases, and 7 bases lay in between. Germline-derived CDR1 and CDR2 are MNHNY and SVGAGI (reference sequence). The CDR3 region is CASSYSGQEAFF. DNA of the CDR3: TGTGCCAGCAGTTACTCGGGGCAGGAAGCTTTCTTT.